Each of the 7 T cell receptor beta chains below was sequenced from the same sample in a study of CD8 T cells in Susac syndrome. RNA totalling roughly 0.5 to 1 ug underwent reverse transcription with random hexamers. TCRdb re-called the immunoSEQ multiplex PCR reads through MiXCR, storing one row per CDR3 protein. The sample shows 140,000 or so distinct CDR3 sequences, approximately 94% of them seen only once. Sequencing was carried out using CD4+ T cells from PBMCs. These receptors were collected from a human donor in good health.

The V call is TRBV25-1, the J call TRBJ1-1, with unresolved D. The CDR3 is 13 residues long. Germline CDR1 reads MGHDK; CDR2 reads SYGVNS. The germline V and J ends were trimmed by 4 bases and 4 bases, with 10 bases remaining between them. CDR3 sequence: CASSGMAGTEAFF. In nucleotides, the CDR3 is TGTGCCAGCAGTGGAATGGCAGGCACTGAAGCTTTCTTT.

The chain links TRBV20-1 to TRBJ2-5, with 8 bases aligning to TRBD2. V dropped 7 bases and J dropped 1; count of bases not matched to a gene: 11. The germline CDR1 and CDR2 sequences are DFQATT and SNEGSKA (reference sequence). The CDR3 is 15 residues long. CDR3 DNA sequence: TGCAGTGTCCAGAAAGCGGGGGCGTCCCAAGAGACCCAGTACTTC. Translating it yields CSVQKAGASQETQYF.

The count of this clonotype is one. This chain uses TRBV19 with TRBJ2-2; D gene unclear. The germline V gene has CDR1 LNHDA and CDR2 SQIVND (reference sequence). The CDR3 covers 14 residues. Trimming removed 3 bases at V and 4 bases at J, with 9 bases between. CDR3 sequence reads: CASSMSPSTGELFF. The CDR3, as DNA: TGTGCCAGTAGTATGTCCCCCTCCACCGGGGAGCTGTTTTTT. The whole variable domain, filled in from reference TRBV19 and TRBJ2-2, reads DGGITQSPKYLFRKEGQNVTLSCEQNLNHDAMYWYRQDPGQGLRLIYYSQIVNDFQKGDIAEGYSVSREKKESFPLTVTSAQKNPTAFYLCASSMSPSTGELFFGEGSRLTVL.

The rearrangement uses TRBV4-2 and TRBJ1-2; 8 bases align to TRBD1. Germline V gene data show CDR1 as LGHNA and CDR2 as YNFKEQ. V shed 4 bases and J 3 bases; nucleotides not matched to a gene: 7. The CDR3 is 15 residues long. CDR3 bases: TGTGCCAGCAGCCGGGAGGGACAGGCAGACTATGGCTACACCTTC. It is translated as CASSREGQADYGYTF.

The rearrangement uses TRBV11-3 and TRBJ2-5; D is unresolved. V was clipped by 5 bases and J by 8 bases, with 18 bases between them. From germline, CDR1 is SGHNT and CDR2 YENEEA. The CDR3 runs 14 residues. In DNA form, the CDR3 reads TGTGCCAGCAGCCCTGCGGCCGGATCGGTAACCCAGTACTTC. It translates to CASSPAAGSVTQYF. Looking up the rest from reference TRBV11-3 and TRBJ2-5 gives the full variable domain: EAGVVQSPRYKIIEKKQPVAFWCNPISGHNTLYWYLQNLGQGPELLIRYENEEAVDDSQLPKDRFSAERLKGVDSTLKIQPAELGDSAVYLCASSPAAGSVTQYFGPGTRLLVL.

The CDR3 DNA is TGCGCCAGCAGTCAATCGGACCAGATCAATGAGCAGTTCTTC. Translated, it gives CASSQSDQINEQFF. The chain combines TRBV23-1 with TRBJ2-1; D uncertain. TRBV23-1 is designated an ORF whose function remains uncertain. This CDR3 comprises 14 residues. V lost 0 bases to trimming and J lost 6 bases, with 9 bases between them.

This sequence joins TRBV3-1 and TRBJ2-3, with 7 bases that match TRBD2. The V gene's germline CDR1 is LGHDT and CDR2 YNNKEL (reference sequence). CDR3 size: 15 residues. V lost 3 bases to trimming and J lost 5 bases; unmatched junction nucleotides: 8. CDR3 sequence: CASSQKRGAGDTQYF. The CDR3 DNA follows: TGTGCCAGCAGCCAGAAGCGGGGTGCTGGAGATACGCAGTATTTT.